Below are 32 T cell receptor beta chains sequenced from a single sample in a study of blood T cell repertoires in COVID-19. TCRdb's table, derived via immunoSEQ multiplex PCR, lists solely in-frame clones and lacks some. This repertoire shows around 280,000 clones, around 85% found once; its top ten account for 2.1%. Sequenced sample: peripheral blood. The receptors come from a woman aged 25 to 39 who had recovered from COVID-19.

The chain's CDR3 is CASSPPTGVAGYTF. The CDR3, as DNA: TGTGCCAGCTCACCCCCGACAGGGGTAGCTGGCTACACCTTC. The gene calls are TRBV18 and TRBJ1-2; 8 nucleotides agree with TRBD1. CDR1 and CDR2 from the germline V gene are KGHSH and LQKENI. The V segment lost 3 bases and the J segment 7 bases; nucleotides outside the gene matches: 7. This CDR3 contains 14 residues.

CDR3 protein: CASSAGTQGDEQYF. CDR3 in DNA: TGTGCCAGCAGTGCCGGGACGCAGGGGGACGAGCAGTACTTC. This chain links TRBV5-4 with TRBJ2-7; TRBD1 agrees at 7 bases. J gave up 5 bases and V 5 bases, and 10 bases lay outside the gene matches. The germline V gene encodes CDR1 SGHNT and CDR2 YYREEE (reference sequence). The CDR3 has 14 amino acids.

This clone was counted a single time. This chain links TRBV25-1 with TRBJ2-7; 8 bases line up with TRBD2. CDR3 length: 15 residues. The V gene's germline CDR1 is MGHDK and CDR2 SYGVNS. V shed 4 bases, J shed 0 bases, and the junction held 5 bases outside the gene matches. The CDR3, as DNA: TGTGCCAGCAGTGCGCTTGGGACTAGCTCCTACGAGCAGTACTTC. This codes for CASSALGTSSYEQYF.

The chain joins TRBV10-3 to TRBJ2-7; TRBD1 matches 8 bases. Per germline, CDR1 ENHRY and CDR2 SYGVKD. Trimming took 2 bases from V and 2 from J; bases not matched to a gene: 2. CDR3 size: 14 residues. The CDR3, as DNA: TGTGCCATCAGTGAGCAGGACAGGGCCTACGAGCAGTACTTC. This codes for CAISEQDRAYEQYF.

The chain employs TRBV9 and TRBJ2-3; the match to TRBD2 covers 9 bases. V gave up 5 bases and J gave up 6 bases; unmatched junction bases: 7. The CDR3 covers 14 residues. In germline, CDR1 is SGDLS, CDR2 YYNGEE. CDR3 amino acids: CASSPVSGGDTQYF. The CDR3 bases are TGTGCCAGCAGTCCCGTCAGCGGGGGGGATACGCAGTATTTT.

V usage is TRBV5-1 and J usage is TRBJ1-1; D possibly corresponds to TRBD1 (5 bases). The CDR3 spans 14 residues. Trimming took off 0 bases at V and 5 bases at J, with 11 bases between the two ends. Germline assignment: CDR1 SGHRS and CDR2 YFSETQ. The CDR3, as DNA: TGCGCCAGCAGCTTGGGGTCAGGGTCGACTGAAGCTTTCTTT. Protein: CASSLGSGSTEAFF.

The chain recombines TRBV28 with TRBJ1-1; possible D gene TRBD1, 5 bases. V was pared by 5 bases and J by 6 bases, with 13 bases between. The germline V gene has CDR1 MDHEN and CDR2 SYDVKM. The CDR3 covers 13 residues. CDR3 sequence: CASSHSDRPEAFF. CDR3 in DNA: TGTGCCAGCAGTCACTCAGACAGACCTGAAGCTTTCTTT.

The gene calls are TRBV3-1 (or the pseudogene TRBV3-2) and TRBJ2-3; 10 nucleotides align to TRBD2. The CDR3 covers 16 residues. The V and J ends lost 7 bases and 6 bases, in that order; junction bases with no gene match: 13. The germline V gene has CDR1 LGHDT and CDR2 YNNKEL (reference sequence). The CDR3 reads CASTPRTSGTRDTQYF. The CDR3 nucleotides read TGTGCCAGCACCCCCCGGACTAGCGGTACAAGGGATACGCAGTATTTT.

The CDR3 loop reads CASSRLAGGLAYEQYF. The CDR3 bases are TGTGCCAGCAGCCGTCTAGCGGGAGGGTTGGCCTACGAGCAGTACTTC. The genes are TRBV5-4 and TRBJ2-7; 12 positions match TRBD2. The CDR3 is 16 residues long. Germline assignment: CDR1 SGHNT and CDR2 YYREEE (reference sequence). The junction had 7 bases not matched to a gene; V was cut back by 4 bases and J by 2 bases.

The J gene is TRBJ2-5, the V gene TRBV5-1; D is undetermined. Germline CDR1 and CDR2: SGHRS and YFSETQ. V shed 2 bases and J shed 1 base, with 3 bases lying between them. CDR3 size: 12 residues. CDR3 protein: CASSFFQETQYF. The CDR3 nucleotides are TGCGCCAGCAGCTTCTTCCAAGAGACCCAGTACTTC.

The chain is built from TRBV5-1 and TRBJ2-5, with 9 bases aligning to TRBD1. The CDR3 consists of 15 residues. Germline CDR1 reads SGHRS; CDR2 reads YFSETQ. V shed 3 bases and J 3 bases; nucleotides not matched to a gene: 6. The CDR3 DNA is TGCGCCAGCAGCTCACAGGGGGCCTTAGAAGAGACCCAGTACTTC. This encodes CASSSQGALEETQYF. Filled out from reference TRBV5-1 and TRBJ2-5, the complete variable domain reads KAGVTQTPRYLIKTRGQQVTLSCSPISGHRSVSWYQQTPGQGLQFLFEYFSETQRNKGNFPGRFSGRQFSNSRSEMNVSTLELGDSALYLCASSSQGALEETQYFGPGTRLLVL.

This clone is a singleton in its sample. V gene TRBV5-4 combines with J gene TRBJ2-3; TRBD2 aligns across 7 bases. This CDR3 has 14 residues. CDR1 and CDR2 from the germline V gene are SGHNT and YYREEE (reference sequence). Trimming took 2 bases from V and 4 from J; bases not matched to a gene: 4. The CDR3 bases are TGTGCCAGCAGCTTTTCGGGAGGCGCAGATACGCAGTATTTT. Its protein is CASSFSGGADTQYF.

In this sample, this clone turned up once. The CDR3 DNA sequence: TGTGCCAGCAGATCCAACAGGGGCGTTAGCTATGGCTACACCTTC. Its translation: CASRSNRGVSYGYTF. This chain links TRBV13 with TRBJ1-2, with TRBD1 identical over 7 bases. The trim removed 6 bases at V and 4 bases at J, leaving 11 bases unmatched. This CDR3 spans 15 amino acids. Per the germline V gene, CDR1 is PRHDT and CDR2 is FYEKMQ (reference sequence). The whole variable domain, remainder taken from reference TRBV13 and TRBJ1-2, is AAGVIQSPRHLIKEKRETATLKCYPIPRHDTVYWYQQGPGQDPQFLISFYEKMQSDKGSIPDRFSAQQFSDYHSELNMSSLELGDSALYFCASRSNRGVSYGYTFGSGTRLTVV.

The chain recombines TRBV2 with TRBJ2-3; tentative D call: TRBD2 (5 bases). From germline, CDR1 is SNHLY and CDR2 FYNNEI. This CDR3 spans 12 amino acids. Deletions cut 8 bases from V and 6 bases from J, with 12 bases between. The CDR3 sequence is CASGLGADTQYF. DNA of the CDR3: TGTGCCAGCGGACTCGGAGCTGATACGCAGTATTTT.

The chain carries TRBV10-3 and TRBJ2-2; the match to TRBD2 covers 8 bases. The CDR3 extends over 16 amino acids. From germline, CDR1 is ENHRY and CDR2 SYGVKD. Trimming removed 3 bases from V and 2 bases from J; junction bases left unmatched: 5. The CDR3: CAISDQRGPNTGELFF. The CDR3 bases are TGTGCCATCAGTGATCAGCGGGGGCCTAACACCGGGGAGCTGTTTTTT.

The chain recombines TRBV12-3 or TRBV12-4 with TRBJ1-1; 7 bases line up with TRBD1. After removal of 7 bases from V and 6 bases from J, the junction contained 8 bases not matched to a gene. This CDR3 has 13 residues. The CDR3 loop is CASTPTGTAEAFF. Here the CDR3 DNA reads TGTGCCAGCACCCCAACCGGGACAGCTGAAGCTTTCTTT.

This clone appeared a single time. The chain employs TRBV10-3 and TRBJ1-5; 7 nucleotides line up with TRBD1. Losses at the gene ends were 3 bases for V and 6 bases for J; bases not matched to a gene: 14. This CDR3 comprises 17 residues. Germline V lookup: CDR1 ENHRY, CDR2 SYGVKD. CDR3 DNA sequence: TGTGCCATCAGTGACGCCGGCTACGGGACAGTGGGTCAGCCCCAGCATTTT. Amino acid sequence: CAISDAGYGTVGQPQHF.

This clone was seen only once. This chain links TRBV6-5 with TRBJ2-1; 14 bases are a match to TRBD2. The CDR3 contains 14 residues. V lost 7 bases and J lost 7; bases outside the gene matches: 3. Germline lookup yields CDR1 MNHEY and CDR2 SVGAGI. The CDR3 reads CASTRTSGRNEQFF. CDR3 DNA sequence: TGTGCCAGCACGCGGACTAGCGGGAGGAATGAGCAGTTCTTC.

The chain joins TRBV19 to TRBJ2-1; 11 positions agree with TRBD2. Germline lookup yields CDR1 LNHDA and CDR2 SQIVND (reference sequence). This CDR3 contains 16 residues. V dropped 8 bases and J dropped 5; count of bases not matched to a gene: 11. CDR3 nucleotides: TGTGCCAGTTCGGGTCGGGGGACTAGCGGAGACAATGAGCAGTTCTTC. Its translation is CASSGRGTSGDNEQFF.

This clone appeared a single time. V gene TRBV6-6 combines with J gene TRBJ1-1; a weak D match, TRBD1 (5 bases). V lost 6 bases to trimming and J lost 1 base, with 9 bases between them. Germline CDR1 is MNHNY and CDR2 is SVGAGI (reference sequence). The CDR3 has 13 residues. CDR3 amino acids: CASRQGANTEAFF. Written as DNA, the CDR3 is TGTGCCAGCAGGCAGGGTGCGAACACTGAAGCTTTCTTT.

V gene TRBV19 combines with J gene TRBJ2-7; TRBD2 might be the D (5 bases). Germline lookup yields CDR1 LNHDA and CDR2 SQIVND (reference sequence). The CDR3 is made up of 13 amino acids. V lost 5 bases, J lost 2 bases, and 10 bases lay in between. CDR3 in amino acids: CASSYGKTYEQYF. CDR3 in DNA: TGTGCCAGTAGTTACGGGAAGACCTACGAGCAGTACTTC.

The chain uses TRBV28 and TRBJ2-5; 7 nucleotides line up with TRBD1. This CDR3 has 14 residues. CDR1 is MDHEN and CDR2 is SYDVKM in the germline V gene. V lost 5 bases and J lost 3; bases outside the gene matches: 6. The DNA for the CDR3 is TGTGCCAGCAGTCGAGACAGGGTTGAAGAGACCCAGTACTTC. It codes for CASSRDRVEETQYF.

CDR3 protein: CAWSGTSGTDTQYF. DNA for the CDR3: TGTGCCTGGAGCGGGACTAGCGGCACAGATACGCAGTATTTT. The rearrangement links TRBV30 to TRBJ2-3, with 10 bases fitting TRBD2. The germline V gene encodes CDR1 GTSNPN and CDR2 SVGIG (reference sequence). J gave up 1 base and V 3 bases, and 1 base lay outside the gene matches. The CDR3 has 14 amino acids.

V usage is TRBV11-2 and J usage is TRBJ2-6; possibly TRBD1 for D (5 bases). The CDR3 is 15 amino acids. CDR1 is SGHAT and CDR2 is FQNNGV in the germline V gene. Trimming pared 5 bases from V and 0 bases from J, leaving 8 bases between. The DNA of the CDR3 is TGTGCCAGCAGCCCCGACAGCTCTGGGGCCAACGTCCTGACTTTC. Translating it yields CASSPDSSGANVLTF.

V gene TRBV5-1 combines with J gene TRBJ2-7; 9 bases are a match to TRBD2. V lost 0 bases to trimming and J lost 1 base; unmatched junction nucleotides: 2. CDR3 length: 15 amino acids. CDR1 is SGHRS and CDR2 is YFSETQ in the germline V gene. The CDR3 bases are TGCGCCAGCAGCTTGGCGAGCGGGGGGTCCTACGAGCAGTACTTC. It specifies CASSLASGGSYEQYF.

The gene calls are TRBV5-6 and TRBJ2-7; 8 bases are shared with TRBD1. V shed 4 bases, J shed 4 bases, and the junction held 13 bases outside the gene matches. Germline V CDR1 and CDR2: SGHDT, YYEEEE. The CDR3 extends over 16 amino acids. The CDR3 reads CASSASMTGVLYEQYF. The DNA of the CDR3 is TGTGCCAGCAGCGCCTCAATGACAGGGGTACTTTACGAGCAGTACTTC.

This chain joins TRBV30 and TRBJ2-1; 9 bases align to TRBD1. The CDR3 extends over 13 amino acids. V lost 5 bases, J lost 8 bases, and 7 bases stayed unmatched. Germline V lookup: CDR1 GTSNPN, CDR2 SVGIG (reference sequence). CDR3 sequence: CAWGQGSGDEQFF. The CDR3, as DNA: TGTGCCTGGGGACAGGGGAGCGGCGATGAGCAGTTCTTC.

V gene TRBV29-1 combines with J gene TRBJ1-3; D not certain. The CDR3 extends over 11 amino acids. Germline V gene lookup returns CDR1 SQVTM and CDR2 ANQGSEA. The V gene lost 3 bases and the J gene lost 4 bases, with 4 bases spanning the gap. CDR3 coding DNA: TGCAGCGTTGACACAGGAAACACCATATATTTT. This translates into CSVDTGNTIYF.

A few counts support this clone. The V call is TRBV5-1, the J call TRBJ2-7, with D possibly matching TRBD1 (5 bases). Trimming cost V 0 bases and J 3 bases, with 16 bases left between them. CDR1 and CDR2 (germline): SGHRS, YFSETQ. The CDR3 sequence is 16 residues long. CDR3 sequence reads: CASSLGQSTSLYEQYF. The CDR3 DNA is TGCGCCAGCAGCTTGGGACAGTCCACCTCGCTCTACGAGCAGTACTTC.

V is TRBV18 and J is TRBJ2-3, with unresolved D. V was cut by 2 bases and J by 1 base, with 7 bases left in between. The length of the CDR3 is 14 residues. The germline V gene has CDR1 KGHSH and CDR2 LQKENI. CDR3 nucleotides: TGTGCCAGCTCACCAACAAGTGGCACAGATACGCAGTATTTT. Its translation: CASSPTSGTDTQYF.

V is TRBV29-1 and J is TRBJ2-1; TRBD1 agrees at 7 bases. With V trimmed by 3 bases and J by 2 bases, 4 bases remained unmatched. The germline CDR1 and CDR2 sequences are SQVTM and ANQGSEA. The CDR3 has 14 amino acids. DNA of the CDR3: TGCAGCGTTGACCAAGGGGGCGCCTACAATGAGCAGTTCTTC. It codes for CSVDQGGAYNEQFF.

CDR3 loop: CASSLDQRPNTEAFF. The CDR3 nucleotides read TGTGCCAGCAGCTTAGACCAGCGACCGAACACTGAAGCTTTCTTT. The V and J genes are TRBV11-2 and TRBJ1-1; D not certain. With 0 bases removed from V and 1 base from J, the gap between germline ends came to 9 bases. This CDR3 contains 15 residues. Germline V CDR1 and CDR2: SGHAT, FQNNGV.